Listed here are 9 T cell receptor beta chains from one sample, sequenced in a study of CD8+CD57+ T cells in acquired aplastic anemia. Patients sequenced had flow cytometry evidence of CD8+CD57+ cell expansion. Genomic DNA acted as the template from which TCR beta VDJ combination and CDR3 sequence profiling were carried out. TCRdb reanalysed the reads using MiXCR and keeps one entry per CDR3 protein. The sample has some 200,000 distinct CDR3 sequences, just under 50% seen once; the top ten hold over 7.5%. Material: sorted CD4+, CD8+, or CD8+CD57+ T cells (not recorded which) from PBMCs. These receptors came from a human donor with aplastic anemia.

CDR3 amino acids: CASRLASSYEQYF. CDR3 in DNA: TGTGCCAGCCGATTAGCGAGCTCCTACGAGCAGTACTTC. The V and J genes are TRBV7-9 and TRBJ2-7; D is possibly TRBD2 (5 bases). Germline lookup yields CDR1 SEHNR and CDR2 FQNEAQ (reference sequence). With 8 bases removed from V and 0 bases from J, the gap between germline ends came to 11 bases. The CDR3 contains 13 residues.

J is TRBJ2-1 and V is TRBV12-5; 8 bases are a match to TRBD1. The CDR3 loop spans 19 amino acids. Germline loops: CDR1 LGHNT, CDR2 FRNRAP. V was pared by 7 bases and J by 2 bases, with 19 bases of the junction left unmatched. The CDR3 nucleotides are TGTGCTAGTGCCCAGGTTGGAACAGACAGGGGATGGGCCTACAATGAGCAGTTCTTC. The encoded protein is CASAQVGTDRGWAYNEQFF.

CDR3 nucleotide sequence: TGTGCCAGCAGGGACAGGGCGAGCACAGATACGCAGTATTTT. This encodes CASRDRASTDTQYF. The chain couples TRBV7-2 to TRBJ2-3; 8 bases fit TRBD1. This CDR3 is built from 14 residues. J lost 0 bases, V lost 6 bases, and 2 bases had no gene match. CDR1 and CDR2 (germline): SGHTA, FQGNSA.

This clonotype was found many times. The gene calls are TRBV5-1 and TRBJ2-5; the D is unclear. With 1 base removed from V and 7 bases from J, the gap between germline ends came to 11 bases. This CDR3 is built from 13 residues. Germline V gene sequence: CDR1 SGHRS, CDR2 YFSETQ. The DNA of the CDR3 is TGCGCCAGCAGCTTGAGGTTAGGCAGGACCCAGTACTTC. Protein sequence: CASSLRLGRTQYF.

At least ten counts were recorded for this clonotype. V usage is TRBV24-1 and J usage is TRBJ2-6, with a weak D call TRBD2 (7 bases). The CDR3 runs 19 residues. Germline loops: CDR1 KGHDR, CDR2 SFDVKD. Trimming took off 5 bases at V and 0 bases at J, with 19 bases between the two ends. DNA for the CDR3: TGTGCCACCAGTGCCTTGCGGGGGACGGGGGCCTCTGGGGCCAACGTCCTGACTTTC. It is translated as CATSALRGTGASGANVLTF.

This clonotype has only a few counts. J is TRBJ2-7 and V is TRBV20-1, with D tentatively TRBD2 (7 bases). The J call may not be correct, given that the DNA end is closer to TRBJ2-5. Germline-derived CDR1 and CDR2 are DFQATT and SNEGSKA (reference sequence). The CDR3 runs 14 residues. This chain's CDR3 is CSARRAGAAETQYF. DNA of the CDR3: TGCAGTGCTAGAAGGGCGGGGGCGGCAGAGACCCAGTACTTC.

Many counts were recorded for this clonotype. The chain links TRBV5-1 to TRBJ2-1; TRBD2 matches at 8 bases. The CDR3 totals 18 residues. Germline V gene data show CDR1 as SGHRS and CDR2 as YFSETQ. V lost 4 bases to trimming and J lost 0 bases; unmatched junction nucleotides: 12. As DNA, the CDR3 is TGCGCCAGCAGCGCCAGGCAGGGCAGCGGGAGCTCCTACAATGAGCAGTTCTTC. Translating gives CASSARQGSGSSYNEQFF. The full variable domain, in which reference TRBV5-1 and TRBJ2-1 provide the parts outside the CDR3, is KAGVTQTPRYLIKTRGQQVTLSCSPISGHRSVSWYQQTPGQGLQFLFEYFSETQRNKGNFPGRFSGRQFSNSRSEMNVSTLELGDSALYLCASSARQGSGSSYNEQFFGPGTRLTVL.

The chain employs TRBV10-3 and TRBJ2-1; the match to TRBD2 covers 10 bases. The CDR3 is 15 residues long. Germline V gives CDR1 ENHRY, CDR2 SYGVKD. After removal of 8 bases from V and 8 bases from J, the junction contained 12 bases not matched to a gene. CDR3 in amino acids: CAIRLGLADGDEQFF. In DNA form, the CDR3 reads TGTGCCATCCGTCTCGGACTAGCGGATGGGGATGAGCAGTTCTTC.

The chain couples TRBV15 to TRBJ2-6; a possible D gene is TRBD2 (6 bases). The V end lost 0 bases, the J end lost 2 bases, and 11 bases lay between the germline ends. Germline V gene sequence: CDR1 LNHNV, CDR2 YYDKDF (reference sequence). This CDR3 has 17 amino acids. The CDR3 spells CATSRDGGRTGANVLTF. The CDR3 nucleotides are TGTGCCACCAGCAGAGATGGAGGGAGAACTGGGGCCAACGTCCTGACTTTC. Full variable domain (outside the CDR3, taken from reference TRBV15 and TRBJ2-6): DAMVIQNPRYQVTQFGKPVTLSCSQTLNHNVMYWYQQKSSQAPKLLFHYYDKDFNNEADTPDNFQSRRPNTSFCFLDIRSPGLGDTAMYLCATSRDGGRTGANVLTFGAGSRLTVL.